Below, one T cell receptor beta chain is given with its context. No antigen is known for it. Measured with immunoSEQ multiplex PCR; TCRdb has only the in-frame clones, and not every one. The repertoire has tens of thousands of clones, around 96% of them found once; the top ten carry less than 0.65%. Germline V gives CDR1 MNHEY, CDR2 SMNVEV (reference sequence). V dropped 6 bases and J dropped 0 bases, with 9 bases sitting between them. This CDR3 has 13 amino acids. This specimen belongs to a study of graft-versus-host responses after intestinal transplantation. The gene calls are TRBV27 and TRBJ2-7, with D hard to call. The clonotype originates from a human donor who was the organ donor for an intestinal transplant. The sample was unstimulated CD8+ T cells sorted from spleen or lymph node cells, taken before transplant. In DNA form, the CDR3 reads TGTGCCAGCAGCCTTCAATTCTCCTACGAGCAGTACTTC. This sequence encodes CASSLQFSYEQYF.